This T cell receptor beta chain was found in a study of cytomegalovirus exposure and HLA in healthy donors. Study-level results: Later, an analysis showed that TCR beta chains associated with HLA were more clonally expanded than others that were equally common.

A remark on this clone: Its antigen is currently unknown.

The study ran its PCR with 60 Vbeta and 13 Jbeta primers. Generated by immunoSEQ multiplex PCR, the TCRdb table keeps only in-frame clones and is missing some. The sample lists about 140,000 clones; 75% to 80% were seen once. Germline values: CDR1 MDHEN, CDR2 SYDVKM. The CDR3 extends over 14 amino acids. Trimming removed 4 bases from V and 1 base from J, with 8 bases in between. The chain recombines TRBV28 with TRBJ1-5; D might be TRBD1 (5 bases). The sequencing input was PBMCs. This clonotype was sampled from a female donor in good health and CMV-seronegative. The CDR3 DNA reads as TGTGCCAGCAGTTACAGGTCGAGCAATCAGCCCCAGCATTTT. It is translated as CASSYRSSNQPQHF.